These 2 T cell receptor beta chains were sequenced from one sample in a study of a mutant IDH1 vaccine in newly diagnosed glioma. Their antigen targets remain unknown. Produced via immunoSEQ multiplex PCR; TCRdb's table is partial and in-frame only. In the table there are under 95,000 clones, 91% of which are singletons. Time point specified: week 5, during vaccination. Doses consisted of 300 ug of mutant IDH1 20-mer peptide each, paired with topical imiquimod. The starting material was PBMCs, obtained from a glioma patient whose treatment included an IDH1 peptide vaccine. The receptors shown here come from a woman in her forties or fifties with glioma.

This sequence joins TRBV18 and TRBJ1-1, with TRBD1 identical over 7 bases. Germline V gene lookup returns CDR1 KGHSH and CDR2 LQKENI. The CDR3 consists of 14 residues. V gave up 5 bases and J gave up 4 bases; unmatched junction bases: 7. CDR3 sequence reads: CASSSTGKGTEAFF. The CDR3 region has the DNA TGTGCCAGCTCATCGACAGGGAAGGGCACTGAAGCTTTCTTT.

This chain uses TRBV27 with TRBJ2-3; 9 nucleotides agree with TRBD2. Germline V gene sequence: CDR1 MNHEY, CDR2 SMNVEV (reference sequence). V was pared by 5 bases and J by 1 base, with 7 bases of the junction left unmatched. This CDR3 has 16 amino acids. The CDR3 sequence: CASSPRGLAGTDTQYF. CDR3 bases: TGTGCCAGCAGTCCCCGGGGACTAGCCGGCACAGATACGCAGTATTTT.